This entry lists 21 T cell receptor beta chains sequenced from one sample in a study of metastatic and nonmetastatic thyroid tumors. Nobody among the patients had been given any treatment before thyroid surgery. TCRdb reprocessed the PCR reads via MiXCR. The repertoire consists of about 40,000 clones, with approximately 13% occurring once and the leading ten covering around a tenth. Specimen: blood. These TCRs come from a female donor with papillary thyroid cancer or a benign thyroid nodule (not recorded which). Some clones in this sample may be carry-over from other donors' samples.

A word on this clone: This may come from a read error, since a much larger clone is one base off. This chain joins TRBV20-1 and TRBJ1-2, with 9 bases that match TRBD1. After removal of 8 bases from V and 9 bases from J, the junction contained 19 bases not matched to a gene. The V gene's germline CDR1 is DFQATT and CDR2 SNEGSKA (reference sequence). The CDR3 extends over 15 amino acids. The CDR3 sequence: CSRPGQGESLGCYTF. The CDR3 coding sequence is TGCAGTAGACCGGGACAGGGAGAGAGTTTGGGCTGCTACACCTTC.

This clone has a count of ten or more. This sequence joins TRBV27 and TRBJ1-3; the D is unclear. V was clipped by 0 bases and J by 1 base, with 13 bases between them. This CDR3 is built from 17 residues. Germline V gene sequence: CDR1 MNHEY, CDR2 SMNVEV (reference sequence). CDR3 DNA sequence: TGTGCCAGCAGTTTATCGTTCGGGCCACAATCTGGAAACACCATATATTTT. Its protein is CASSLSFGPQSGNTIYF.

This clone was found a few times. One end of the junction does not line up with germline, which may come from a read error. This chain links TRBV6-1 with TRBJ2-2; either TRBD1 or TRBD2 may fit D (5 bases each). The CDR3 is made up of 15 amino acids. Germline V gene sequence: CDR1 MNHNS, CDR2 SASEGT. This chain's CDR3 is CASIEISRGTAELFF. DNA of the CDR3: TGTGCCAGCATTGAAATCTCCCGGGGCACCGCGGAGCTGTTTTTT.

This clone was observed many times. CDR3: CSGTGNTYNEQFF. As DNA, the CDR3 is TGCAGTGGGACAGGGAATACCTACAATGAGCAGTTCTTC. This sequence joins TRBV20-1 and TRBJ2-1, with TRBD1 identical over 8 bases. This CDR3 contains 13 residues. V was clipped by 7 bases and J by 2 bases; unmatched bases: 4. Germline V CDR1 and CDR2: DFQATT, SNEGSKA (reference sequence).

This clone was seen ten or more times. CDR3 DNA sequence: TGTGCCTGCCTTGAAGGTTGGGCGGGAGCCTACAATGAGCAGTTCTTC. Translating it yields CACLEGWAGAYNEQFF. The V and J genes are TRBV30 and TRBJ2-1, with 7 nucleotides matching TRBD2. The CDR3 is 16 residues long. Germline CDR1 reads GTSNPN; CDR2 reads SVGIG (reference sequence). Trimming cost V 6 bases and J 2 bases; bases outside gene matches: 13.

This clone was counted at least ten times. The chain links TRBV2 to TRBJ1-1; a weak D match, TRBD1 (6 bases). The germline gives CDR1 SNHLY, CDR2 FYNNEI. The CDR3 has 11 amino acids. Trimming took 9 bases from V and 7 from J, leaving 12 bases between them. In DNA, the CDR3 is TGTGCCAGTCTAACAGGGCTTGAAGCTTTCTTT. It is translated as CASLTGLEAFF. The full variable domain, with the rest looked up from reference TRBV2 and TRBJ1-1, is EPEVTQTPSHQVTQMGQEVILRCVPISNHLYFYWYRQILGQKVEFLVSFYNNEISEKSEIFDDQFSVERPDGSNFTLKIRSTKLEDSAMYFCASLTGLEAFFGQGTRLTVV.

This clone was counted at least ten times. The rearrangement joins TRBV10-3 to TRBJ2-7; 7 bases match TRBD1. V lost 6 bases and J lost 3; bases outside the gene matches: 11. The CDR3 has 15 residues. Per germline, CDR1 ENHRY and CDR2 SYGVKD. This chain's CDR3 is CAIRVGTEPIYEQYF. The DNA of the CDR3 is TGTGCCATCAGGGTAGGGACAGAGCCGATCTACGAGCAGTACTTC.

This clone was recorded only once. A read error may explain this, as a much larger clone is one base away. V and J are TRBV5-1 and TRBJ2-7; a possible D gene is TRBD2 (6 bases). The CDR3 covers 15 residues. Germline CDR1 is SGHRS and CDR2 is YFSETQ. The ends were cut back, 4 bases at V and 2 bases at J, with 16 bases in the middle. The CDR3 region has the DNA TGCGCCAGCAGCCCTCCTTTAGCGGTAGCCTACGAGCAGTACTTC. Amino acid sequence: CASSPPLAVAYEQYF.

This clone appeared a single time. V is TRBV9 and J is TRBJ1-6, with D tentatively TRBD1 (5 bases). Germline V lookup: CDR1 SGDLS, CDR2 YYNGEE. The CDR3 consists of 18 residues. V gave up 4 bases and J gave up 0 bases, with 17 bases separating them. The CDR3 protein is CASSIGHGKSSYNSPLHF. The CDR3 coding sequence is TGTGCCAGCAGCATAGGACATGGTAAGAGCTCCTATAATTCACCCCTCCACTTT.

As concerns this clone: The conserved final phenylalanine or tryptophan is absent from the CDR3, which likely points to a read error. The gene calls are TRBV6-1 and TRBJ2-5; tentative D call: TRBD1 (5 bases). This CDR3 has 15 residues. CDR1 is MNHNS and CDR2 is SASEGT in the germline V gene. The CDR3 DNA is TGTGCCAGCAGAACGCTCAGGGTTTTCCAAGAGACACAGTACTTA. Translating gives CASRTLRVFQETQYL.

V is TRBV28 and J is TRBJ2-7; 10 bases fit TRBD2. The CDR3 is made up of 18 amino acids. Looked up from germline, CDR1 is MDHEN and CDR2 is SYDVKM. Trimming cost V 6 bases and J 3 bases; bases outside gene matches: 17. CDR3 in amino acids: CASSPPGIAGGPYYEQYF. The CDR3 DNA follows: TGTGCCAGCAGCCCCCCGGGAATAGCGGGAGGTCCCTACTACGAGCAGTACTTC. The full variable domain, rest sourced from reference TRBV28 and TRBJ2-7, is DVKVTQSSRYLVKRTGEKVFLECVQDMDHENMFWYRQDPGLGLRLIYFSYDVKMKEKGDIPEGYSVSREKKERFSLILESASTNQTSMYLCASSPPGIAGGPYYEQYFGPGTRLTVT.

As concerns this clone: A read error is possible here, since a much larger clone lies one base away. The gene calls are TRBV6-1 and TRBJ1-1, with TRBD1 as a possible D gene (5 bases). This CDR3 is built from 12 residues. Germline V gives CDR1 MNHNS, CDR2 SASEGT. The CDR3 nucleotides read TGTGCCAGCAGGAGGTCGGACACTGGAGCTTTCTTT. Translated: CASRRSDTGAFF.

In its sample, this clone was seen many times. The chain uses TRBV11-2 and TRBJ2-1, with no clear D. V was shortened by 0 bases and J by 4 bases, with 13 bases between the two germline ends. In germline, CDR1 is SGHAT, CDR2 FQNNGV. The CDR3 contains 16 residues. The CDR3 sequence is CASSLDYSSRYNEQFF. The CDR3, as DNA: TGTGCCAGCAGCTTAGACTACTCCTCTCGGTACAATGAGCAGTTCTTC.

This clone was detected ten times or more. The chain uses TRBV20-1 and TRBJ2-1; unclear D gene. With 3 bases removed from V and 4 bases from J, the gap between germline ends came to 4 bases. This CDR3 has 11 amino acids. Germline loops: CDR1 DFQATT, CDR2 SNEGSKA (reference sequence). In DNA, the CDR3 is TGCAGTGCTAGCATGTACAATGAGCAGTTCTTC. Protein product: CSASMYNEQFF.

In the case of this clone: The CDR3 end shows no conserved phenylalanine or tryptophan, and so a read error is likely. This chain links TRBV6-1 with TRBJ2-5; maybe TRBD2 (5 bases). Germline-derived CDR1 and CDR2 are MNHNS and SASEGT. The CDR3 contains 13 residues. Trimming removed 7 bases from V and 0 bases from J, with 9 bases in between. In nucleotides, the CDR3 is TGTGCCAGCATCGTTAGCGACCAAGAGACCCAGTACCTC. As protein: CASIVSDQETQYL.

At least ten counts were recorded for this clone. The chain combines TRBV7-3 with TRBJ2-3, with 10 bases aligning to TRBD2. The CDR3 is 18 residues long. The V and J ends lost 1 base and 2 bases, in that order; junction bases with no gene match: 9. Looked up from germline, CDR1 is SGHTA and CDR2 is FQGTGA. The CDR3: CASSLNSGRPSSTDTQYF. The CDR3 DNA follows: TGTGCCAGCAGCTTAAATAGCGGGAGGCCTAGTTCCACAGATACGCAGTATTTT.

This clone was picked up many times. This chain uses TRBV19 with TRBJ1-2; tentative D call: TRBD1 (6 bases). The germline gives CDR1 LNHDA, CDR2 SQIVND (reference sequence). Trimming took off 4 bases at V and 3 bases at J, with 15 bases between the two ends. The CDR3 spans 15 residues. The CDR3 is CASSTQTQGHYGYTF. The CDR3 nucleotides are TGTGCCAGTAGTACCCAAACACAGGGCCACTATGGCTACACCTTC.

This clone was recorded at least ten times. This rearrangement joins TRBV20-1 to TRBJ2-5, with TRBD1 matching 7 bases. V dropped 3 bases and J dropped 4; count of bases not matched to a gene: 5. This CDR3 comprises 13 residues. Germline V gene sequence: CDR1 DFQATT, CDR2 SNEGSKA (reference sequence). The CDR3 DNA reads TGCAGTGCTAGGAATACAGGGGTAGAGACCCAGTACTTC. It encodes CSARNTGVETQYF.

This clone was counted a few times. Just one base apart from a much larger clone, this may be a read error. V is TRBV7-9 and J is TRBJ2-3; D remains ambiguous. CDR1 SEHNR and CDR2 FQNEAQ come from the germline V gene (reference sequence). This CDR3 is 11 amino acids long. V gave up 0 bases and J gave up 5 bases, with 0 bases separating them. The CDR3 loop is CASSLADTQYF. In nucleotides, the CDR3 is TGTGCCAGCAGCTTAGCAGATACGCAGTATTTT.

The chain has TRBV24-1 and TRBJ2-2; possibly TRBD2 for D (6 bases). V lost 8 bases, J lost 7 bases, and 19 bases lay in between. CDR1 is KGHDR, CDR2 SFDVKD, per germline. The CDR3 runs to 15 residues. The CDR3 sequence is CATILAAPLVGELFF. The DNA of the CDR3 is TGTGCCACCATCTTAGCGGCCCCACTGGTCGGGGAGCTGTTTTTT.

There are many counts of this clone. The chain carries TRBV2 and TRBJ2-1, with D tentatively TRBD1 (6 bases). V was trimmed by 0 bases and J by 5 bases, leaving 11 bases between them. Germline CDR1 SNHLY, CDR2 FYNNEI. This CDR3 comprises 15 residues. CDR3 region: CASSEAITGNNEQFF. For the CDR3, the DNA is TGTGCCAGCAGTGAAGCCATAACAGGGAACAATGAGCAGTTCTTC.